The 25 T cell receptor beta chains in this list originate from one sample, sequenced in a study of beta chain features in type 1 diabetes. General study findings and limits: In all four CD4+ subsets, TCRB CDR3 length was significantly, moderately reduced in type 1 diabetes.

Expressed TCRB transcripts were sequenced because the isolated RNA had all been reverse transcribed beforehand. TCRdb keeps only in-frame clones here, not all; method: immunoSEQ multiplex PCR. The sample carries 250,000 to 350,000 clones, 14% recorded once. Their recognized antigens are unknown. Specimen: naive CD4+ T cells from blood. The receptors derive from a man aged 30 to 45 with type 1 diabetes.

This clone turned up a few times. The CDR3 is CASSPATGSNQPQHF. Here the CDR3 DNA reads TGCGCCAGCAGTCCGGCTACAGGTAGCAATCAGCCCCAGCATTTT. J is TRBJ1-5 and V is TRBV5-1, with D possibly TRBD1 on 5 matching bases. The CDR3 loop spans 15 amino acids. V was clipped by 5 bases and J by 0 bases, with 12 bases between them. Germline V gene sequence: CDR1 SGHRS, CDR2 YFSETQ.

The chain joins TRBV5-1 to TRBJ2-5; no clear D. V was cut by 0 bases and J by 3 bases, with 12 bases left in between. This CDR3 spans 15 amino acids. The germline V gene encodes CDR1 SGHRS and CDR2 YFSETQ. The CDR3 loop is CASSLEWAAKETQYF. The DNA of the CDR3 is TGCGCCAGCAGCTTGGAGTGGGCCGCGAAAGAGACCCAGTACTTC.

The chain uses TRBV7-3 and TRBJ2-1; TRBD2 is a possible D gene (7 bases). Germline assignment: CDR1 SGHTA and CDR2 FQGTGA. Trimming left V 4 bases short and J 5 bases short, with 15 bases between. This CDR3 has 15 residues. The CDR3 DNA follows: TGTGCCAGCAGCTCCGCGGGAGAGGGGGACAATGAGCAGTTCTTC. Translating gives CASSSAGEGDNEQFF.

There are a few counts of this clone. This CDR3 is CASSPGTGASGSYNEQFF. The CDR3 region has the DNA TGTGCCAGCAGCCCCGGGACAGGGGCCTCTGGCTCCTACAATGAGCAGTTCTTC. This chain connects TRBV9 to TRBJ2-1, with 10 bases identical to TRBD1. Germline CDR1 reads SGDLS; CDR2 reads YYNGEE. With V trimmed by 4 bases and J by 0 bases, 10 bases remained unmatched. This CDR3 spans 18 amino acids.

This clone was seen only a few times. The CDR3 spells CAISERLASDEQYF. CDR3 DNA: TGTGCCATCAGTGAGAGGCTAGCGTCGGACGAGCAGTACTTC. V is TRBV10-3 and J is TRBJ2-7; perhaps TRBD2 as D (6 bases). There are 14 residues in the CDR3. V was cut by 2 bases and J by 5 bases, with 13 bases left in between. The germline V gene has CDR1 ENHRY and CDR2 SYGVKD.

The rearrangement joins TRBV4-1 to TRBJ2-3; TRBD1 might be the D (6 bases). Germline assignment: CDR1 MGHRA and CDR2 YSYEKL. The CDR3 sequence is 17 residues long. The ends were cut back, 1 base at V and 0 bases at J, with 14 bases in the middle. CDR3 protein: CASSQAQGYISTDTQYF. In DNA, the CDR3 is TGCGCCAGCAGCCAAGCACAGGGATACATTAGCACAGATACGCAGTATTTT.

For the CDR3, the DNA is TGTGCCAGCTCCCCAGGACAGGGCGAGGTCTACGAGCAGTACTTC. Residues: CASSPGQGEVYEQYF. The rearrangement uses TRBV18 and TRBJ2-7; 8 bases align to TRBD1. The CDR3 has 15 residues. V shed 6 bases and J 3 bases; nucleotides not matched to a gene: 10. Germline V CDR1 and CDR2: KGHSH, LQKENI.

V usage is TRBV4-2 and J usage is TRBJ2-3; weak D call: TRBD2 (5 bases). Per germline, CDR1 LGHNA and CDR2 YNFKEQ. V was pared by 0 bases and J by 6 bases, with 7 bases between. This CDR3 contains 13 residues. As DNA, the CDR3 is TGTGCCAGCAGCCAAGAGGAGCGGGATACGCAGTATTTT. This encodes CASSQEERDTQYF.

The chain is built from TRBV9 and TRBJ1-5, with D perhaps matching TRBD1 (6 bases). This CDR3 comprises 15 residues. V was pared by 4 bases and J by 7 bases, with 18 bases between. Germline CDR1 is SGDLS and CDR2 is YYNGEE. DNA of the CDR3: TGTGCCAGCAGCCAAGGGGGGGGCTTGGCGCAGCCCCAGCATTTT. This translates into CASSQGGGLAQPQHF.

The chain uses TRBV9 and TRBJ2-1; D is perhaps TRBD2 (6 bases). The ends were cut back, 0 bases at V and 5 bases at J, with 15 bases in the middle. The CDR3 extends over 16 amino acids. Germline-derived CDR1 and CDR2 are SGDLS and YYNGEE. Here the CDR3 DNA reads TGTGCCAGCAGCGTAGTTCCTAGCGAGTCACACAATGAGCAGTTCTTC. This translates into CASSVVPSESHNEQFF.

The gene calls are TRBV7-2 and TRBJ2-5, with a possible D match to TRBD2 (5 bases). CDR3 size: 16 residues. The ends were cut back, 0 bases at V and 5 bases at J, with 16 bases in the middle. Germline CDR1 reads SGHTA; CDR2 reads FQGNSA. DNA of the CDR3: TGTGCCAGCAGCTTAGCGCGCGGACTCCTGATGGAGACCCAGTACTTC. It specifies CASSLARGLLMETQYF.

The table lists this clone with a few counts. The chain employs TRBV27 and TRBJ2-5; the D gene is possibly TRBD1 (5 bases). The CDR3 contains 13 residues. The germline gives CDR1 MNHEY, CDR2 SMNVEV (reference sequence). The germline V and J ends were trimmed by 3 bases and 3 bases, with 8 bases remaining between them. CDR3 amino acids: CASSLYRKETQYF. The CDR3 coding sequence is TGTGCCAGCAGTTTGTACAGGAAAGAGACCCAGTACTTC.

This clone was observed a single time. V is TRBV25-1 and J is TRBJ1-1, with D possibly being TRBD1 (5 bases). Trimming removed 3 bases at V and 3 bases at J, with 11 bases between. Germline loops: CDR1 MGHDK, CDR2 SYGVNS. The CDR3 sequence is 14 residues long. This CDR3 is CASSDVGRDTEAFF. CDR3 sequence (DNA): TGTGCCAGCAGTGATGTGGGGCGCGACACTGAAGCTTTCTTT.

The chain uses TRBV9 and TRBJ1-4; no reliable D call. This CDR3 spans 12 amino acids. Trimming removed 2 bases at V and 7 bases at J, with 6 bases between. In germline, CDR1 is SGDLS, CDR2 YYNGEE. The CDR3 DNA reads as TGTGCCAGCAGCGTCCCCGGTGAAAAACTGTTTTTT. Protein sequence: CASSVPGEKLFF.

The chain uses TRBV5-6 and TRBJ2-3, with 11 bases that match TRBD2. This CDR3 contains 15 residues. The germline V gene encodes CDR1 SGHDT and CDR2 YYEEEE. Germline trimming cut 4 bases from V and 4 bases from J; bases unmatched to any gene: 5. CDR3 in DNA: TGTGCCAGCAGCCCTCTAGCGGGAGGCTCAGATACGCAGTATTTT. The encoded protein is CASSPLAGGSDTQYF.

This clone appeared a few times. The V gene is TRBV28, the J gene TRBJ2-3, with 10 bases fitting TRBD1. J was trimmed by 5 bases and V by 3 bases; bases with no gene match: 17. CDR3 length: 19 residues. Germline-derived CDR1 and CDR2 are MDHEN and SYDVKM. The CDR3 nucleotides read TGTGCCAGCAGTTTCTCGGGACAGGGGTGGCCCGTGGGGATAGATACGCAGTATTTT. Protein product: CASSFSGQGWPVGIDTQYF.

This clone showed up just a few times. The chain uses TRBV19 and TRBJ2-5, with D possibly TRBD1 on 6 matching bases. V lost 5 bases, J lost 3 bases, and 10 bases lay in between. Per the germline V gene, CDR1 is LNHDA and CDR2 is SQIVND (reference sequence). The CDR3 extends over 13 amino acids. The CDR3 region has the DNA TGTGCCAGTAGTGTAAGGACAGAAGAGACCCAGTACTTC. It is translated as CASSVRTEETQYF.

This chain joins TRBV7-2 and TRBJ2-5; 14 positions agree with TRBD2. CDR1 is SGHTA, CDR2 FQGNSA, per germline. The CDR3 consists of 15 residues. The V and J ends lost 2 bases and 11 bases, in that order; junction bases with no gene match: 7. The CDR3 sequence: CASSLTGLAGEKQYF. The CDR3 region has the DNA TGTGCCAGCAGCTTAACGGGACTAGCGGGAGAAAAGCAGTACTTC.

This clone was seen more than once but under ten times. The chain uses TRBV5-6 and TRBJ2-5, with 10 nucleotides matching TRBD1. Per the germline V gene, CDR1 is SGHDT and CDR2 is YYEEEE. V lost 0 bases and J lost 3; bases outside the gene matches: 14. The CDR3 spans 19 residues. The chain's CDR3 is CASSLVLGTGVGREETQYF. The CDR3 DNA reads TGTGCCAGCAGCTTGGTCCTTGGGACAGGGGTCGGTCGAGAAGAGACCCAGTACTTC.

This clone was seen a few times. The rearrangement joins TRBV7-9 to TRBJ1-2; 7 nucleotides match TRBD1. The CDR3 runs to 13 residues. Per germline, CDR1 SEHNR and CDR2 FQNEAQ (reference sequence). After removal of 5 bases from V and 6 bases from J, the junction contained 6 bases not matched to a gene. The DNA of the CDR3 is TGTGCCAGCAGCCAGGGGGGATTTAATGGCTACACCTTC. Translating gives CASSQGGFNGYTF.

There are a few counts of this clone. This CDR3 is CASKGRARETQYF. CDR3 nucleotide sequence: TGTGCCAGCAAGGGGAGGGCGAGAGAGACCCAGTACTTC. This chain uses TRBV27 with TRBJ2-5, with 7 bases matching TRBD2. The CDR3 loop spans 13 amino acids. CDR1 and CDR2 from the germline V gene are MNHEY and SMNVEV (reference sequence). V shed 7 bases, J shed 4 bases, and the junction held 6 bases outside the gene matches.

This chain uses TRBV7-9 with TRBJ1-4; possible D gene TRBD1, 6 bases. This CDR3 has 14 amino acids. Per the germline V gene, CDR1 is SEHNR and CDR2 is FQNEAQ (reference sequence). V was clipped by 2 bases and J by 2 bases, with 6 bases between them. Here the CDR3 DNA reads TGTGCCAGCAGCTTACAGGGGACTAATGAAAAACTGTTTTTT. Protein sequence: CASSLQGTNEKLFF.

This chain joins TRBV7-9 and TRBJ1-4, with 7 bases identical to TRBD1. CDR1 is SEHNR and CDR2 is FQNEAQ in the germline V gene (reference sequence). There are 12 residues in the CDR3. Trimming took 5 bases from V and 8 from J; bases not matched to a gene: 2. The CDR3 protein is CASSPDREKLFF. The CDR3 DNA is TGTGCCAGCAGCCCGGACAGGGAAAAACTGTTTTTT.

This clone has just a few counts. The V and J genes are TRBV2 and TRBJ2-1; D gene unclear. CDR3 length equals 13 residues. Germline V gives CDR1 SNHLY, CDR2 FYNNEI. Trimming pared 4 bases from V and 6 bases from J, leaving 10 bases between. Here the CDR3 reads CASSGRYVNEQFF. CDR3 nucleotides: TGTGCCAGCAGTGGGAGATACGTCAATGAGCAGTTCTTC.

This sequence joins TRBV28 and TRBJ1-1, with D perhaps TRBD1 (5 bases). The CDR3 is made up of 12 amino acids. Per germline, CDR1 MDHEN and CDR2 SYDVKM. Trimming shortened V by 8 bases and J by 3 bases, and 10 bases separated the two germline ends. The CDR3 spells CASGQGYTEAFF. For the CDR3, the DNA is TGTGCCAGCGGGCAGGGTTACACTGAAGCTTTCTTT.